This T cell receptor beta chain was sequenced during a study of Graves' ophthalmopathy and Graves' hyperthyroidism. Study results and limitations: Detected in blood as well were most expanded thyroid clonotypes with frequency above 0.001.

With a duration under 3 months, ophthalmopathy in the donors showed moderate-to-severe activity, CAS ≥3 and NOSPECS ≥4. Excluded: other autoimmune disease, uncontrolled infection, pregnancy or lactation. The PBMCs had their origin in roughly 10 ml of fresh peripheral blood. With respect to this clonotype: The antigen remains unidentified.

In germline, CDR1 is MNHEY, CDR2 SVGAGI. J gave up 4 bases and V 4 bases, and 6 bases lay outside the gene matches. The CDR3 consists of 15 residues. Amplification from RNA transcripts yielded the TCR beta CDR3 regions. The first-round RT-PCR employed HTBI primers together with the Qiagen OneStep RT-PCR kit. A multiplex PCR was then performed as the second round. One entry per CDR3 protein, called by TCRdb with MiXCR from the multiplex PCR reads. The table has some 520,000 distinct CDR3 sequences, approximately 15% seen once. The source is a woman in her twenties or thirties with Graves' ophthalmopathy. The chain uses TRBV6-5 and TRBJ2-5, with 10 nucleotides matching TRBD1. Source material: blood. This CDR3 is CASSFRDRGGETQYF. The CDR3 DNA follows: TGTGCCAGCAGTTTCCGGGACAGGGGTGGAGAGACCCAGTACTTC.